The rows below give T cell receptor beta chains drawn from one sample of a study of T cells in Graves' hyperthyroidism and ophthalmopathy. A single record per CDR3 protein comes from TCRdb applying MiXCR to the multiplex PCR reads. The table includes under 350,000 distinct CDR3 sequences, roughly 15% detected once. The sequenced sample was blood. These receptors originate from a woman aged 40 to 55 with Graves' hyperthyroidism. The CDR3 runs from the conserved cysteine through the conserved F or W. The D gene is left open where the match is weak. Size is omitted from some rows. Given values are once, few, many or a class for expanded clones.

DNA: TGCAGCGTTGAGACGCTAGCGGGAGCCTACGAGCAGTACTTC
CDR3: CSVETLAGAYEQYF
size: many
D: TRBD2
V: TRBV29-1
J: TRBJ2-7

DNA: TGTGCCAGCAGCTTATCGACAGGGGCGAACCAAGAGACCCAGTACTTC
CDR3: CASSLSTGANQETQYF
size: many
D: TRBD1
V: TRBV7-2
J: TRBJ2-5

DNA: TGTGCCAGCAGCCCGAGGCTGACTAGCGGTTACAATGAGCAGTTCTTC
CDR3: CASSPRLTSGYNEQFF
size: .
D: TRBD2
V: TRBV5-8
J: TRBJ2-1

DNA: TGTGCCAGCAGCCGCCCACAGGGAAAAGCTTTCTTT
CDR3: CASSRPQGKAFF
size: many
D: .
V: TRBV3-1
J: TRBJ1-1

DNA: TGTGCCAGCAGTCAAACTAGCGGAGAGACCCAGTACTTC
CDR3: CASSQTSGETQYF
size: many
D: TRBD2
V: TRBV7-3
J: TRBJ2-5

DNA: TGCAGTGCCAGACCCGGGAGTAGGTCCTACAATGAGCAGTTCTTC
CDR3: CSARPGSRSYNEQFF
size: .
D: .
V: TRBV20-1
J: TRBJ2-1

DNA: TGCAGTGCTTCACCGGGACAGCGTCGGGAGCAGTACTTC
CDR3: CSASPGQRREQYF
size: .
D: TRBD1
V: TRBV20-1
J: TRBJ2-7

DNA: TGTGCCAGCAGTCACCGGGGGGACACTGAAGCTTTCTTT
CDR3: CASSHRGDTEAFF
size: many
D: .
V: TRBV6-1
J: TRBJ1-1

DNA: TGTGCCAGCAGGGATCCCGGGACAGGGGATGGCTACACCTTC
CDR3: CASRDPGTGDGYTF
size: many
D: TRBD1
V: TRBV6-1
J: TRBJ1-2

DNA: TGTGCCAGCAGCCTCTGGACCTTTTACGAGCAGTACTTC
CDR3: CASSLWTFYEQYF
size: many
D: .
V: TRBV5-6
J: TRBJ2-7

DNA: TGTGCCAGCAGCTTGGCAGGCCCACTGACCGAGCAGTACTTC
CDR3: CASSLAGPLTEQYF
size: many
D: .
V: TRBV7-9
J: TRBJ2-7

DNA: TGCGCCAGCAGCCCCTCCGGGACATATGGCTACACCTTC
CDR3: CASSPSGTYGYTF
size: .
D: .
V: TRBV11-2
J: TRBJ1-2

DNA: TGTGCCAGCCGTGGGGGTAGGGAGACCCAGTACTTC
CDR3: CASRGGRETQYF
size: .
D: .
V: TRBV27
J: TRBJ2-5

DNA: TGCGCCAGCAGCTTGGACAAGTCAGATGGCTACACCTTC
CDR3: CASSLDKSDGYTF
size: many
D: .
V: TRBV5-1
J: TRBJ1-2

DNA: TGTGCCAGCAGTCCAAGTATGGGACGGGGAAACACCATATATTTT
CDR3: CASSPSMGRGNTIYF
size: .
D: .
V: TRBV3-1
J: TRBJ1-3

DNA: TGTGCCAGCAGCCAAGTCCAGGCGTACACCGGGGAGCTGTTTTTT
CDR3: CASSQVQAYTGELFF
size: many
D: .
V: TRBV3-1
J: TRBJ2-2

DNA: TGTGCCAGCAGTTCGCGACAGGGTGGTGGCTACACCTTC
CDR3: CASSSRQGGGYTF
size: many
D: TRBD1
V: TRBV28
J: TRBJ1-2

DNA: TGCAGTGCTAGTTCCGGGACAGGGTATGGCTACACCTTC
CDR3: CSASSGTGYGYTF
size: many
D: TRBD1
V: TRBV20-1
J: TRBJ1-2

DNA: TGCAGTGCCCGGGCTAGCACTATAGCCAAAAACATTCAGTACTTC
CDR3: CSARASTIAKNIQYF
size: .
D: .
V: TRBV20-1
J: TRBJ2-4

DNA: TGCAGCGTTGCCCCCGAGGGCCTAGTCCCCTACGAGCAGTACTTC
CDR3: CSVAPEGLVPYEQYF
size: .
D: .
V: TRBV29-1
J: TRBJ2-7

DNA: TGCAGCGTTGATGAGGGGAAACTGTTTTTT
CDR3: CSVDEGKLFF
size: few
D: .
V: TRBV29-1
J: TRBJ1-4

DNA: TGTGCCAGCAGCCAAGATCGAGACGGCACTGAAGCTTTCTTT
CDR3: CASSQDRDGTEAFF
size: .
D: .
V: TRBV14
J: TRBJ1-1

DNA: TGTGCCAGCAGCTTAATATCGCAAGAGACCCAGTACTTC
CDR3: CASSLISQETQYF
size: .
D: .
V: TRBV5-6
J: TRBJ2-5

DNA: TGTGCCAGCAGCCCCGGCAGCGGTAGCTCCTACGAGCAGTACTTC
CDR3: CASSPGSGSSYEQYF
size: many
D: .
V: TRBV6-1
J: TRBJ2-7

DNA: TGTGCCATCCTTGAGATAAGGAGGGGGACCGGGGAGCTGTTTTTT
CDR3: CAILEIRRGTGELFF
size: many
D: .
V: TRBV10-3
J: TRBJ2-2

DNA: TGTGCCAGCAGGTCCACAGGGGTGGAGACCCAGTACTTC
CDR3: CASRSTGVETQYF
size: few
D: TRBD1
V: TRBV12-3/TRBV12-4
J: TRBJ2-5

DNA: TGTGCCAGCAGCCACCCCGATAGCGGGAGTCACGAGCAGTACTTC
CDR3: CASSHPDSGSHEQYF
size: few
D: TRBD2
V: TRBV13
J: TRBJ2-7

DNA: TGTGCCAGCAGTTTTCAGGACAGGGAAGATTCACCCCTCCACTTT
CDR3: CASSFQDREDSPLHF
size: many
D: TRBD1
V: TRBV6-9
J: TRBJ1-6

DNA: TGTGCCAGCAGTGAGAGCGGCTGGGGAGGTGAGCAGTTCTTC
CDR3: CASSESGWGGEQFF
size: many
D: .
V: TRBV2
J: TRBJ2-1

DNA: TGTGCCACCAGTGACCAGGACAGGGGGCGATACAATGAGCAGTTCTTC
CDR3: CATSDQDRGRYNEQFF
size: many
D: TRBD1
V: TRBV24-1
J: TRBJ2-1

DNA: TGTGCCAGCAGTGACCAATGGGACAGGGGGCGCGAAAAACTGTTTTTT
CDR3: CASSDQWDRGREKLFF
size: few
D: TRBD1
V: TRBV6-4
J: TRBJ1-4

DNA: TGCAGCGCTGGTGATTTGGGGGAGCGTACCTACGAGCAGTACTTC
CDR3: CSAGDLGERTYEQYF
size: many
D: .
V: TRBV29-1
J: TRBJ2-7

DNA: TGTGCCAGCACTCAGGGGGGTGTAACCGGGGAGCTGTTTTTT
CDR3: CASTQGGVTGELFF
size: many
D: .
V: TRBV2
J: TRBJ2-2

DNA: TGTGCCAGCAGCGCCGGACTAGCGGGGGGCAATGAGCAGTTCTTC
CDR3: CASSAGLAGGNEQFF
size: many
D: TRBD2
V: TRBV11-2
J: TRBJ2-1

DNA: TGTGCCAGCAGCACGGACAGGGGCGGCACTGAAGCTTTCTTT
CDR3: CASSTDRGGTEAFF
size: many
D: TRBD1
V: TRBV5-5
J: TRBJ1-1